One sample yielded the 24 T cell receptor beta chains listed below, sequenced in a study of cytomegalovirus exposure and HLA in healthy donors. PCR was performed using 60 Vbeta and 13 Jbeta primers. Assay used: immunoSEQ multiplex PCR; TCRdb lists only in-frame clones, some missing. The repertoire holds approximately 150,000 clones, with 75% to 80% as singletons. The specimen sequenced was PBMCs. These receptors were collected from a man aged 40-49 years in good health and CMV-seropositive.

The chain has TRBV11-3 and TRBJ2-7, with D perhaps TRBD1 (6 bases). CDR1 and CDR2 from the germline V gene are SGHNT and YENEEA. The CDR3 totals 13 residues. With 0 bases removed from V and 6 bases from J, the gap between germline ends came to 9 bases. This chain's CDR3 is CASSLEGAGEQYF. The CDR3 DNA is TGTGCCAGCAGCTTAGAGGGGGCGGGCGAGCAGTACTTC.

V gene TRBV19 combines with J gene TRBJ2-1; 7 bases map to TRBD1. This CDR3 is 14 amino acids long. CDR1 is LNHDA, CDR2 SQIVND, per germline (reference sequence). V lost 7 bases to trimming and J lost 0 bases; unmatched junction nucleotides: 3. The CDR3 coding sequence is TGTGCCAGTAAAACAGGGGTCTCCTACAATGAGCAGTTCTTC. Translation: CASKTGVSYNEQFF.

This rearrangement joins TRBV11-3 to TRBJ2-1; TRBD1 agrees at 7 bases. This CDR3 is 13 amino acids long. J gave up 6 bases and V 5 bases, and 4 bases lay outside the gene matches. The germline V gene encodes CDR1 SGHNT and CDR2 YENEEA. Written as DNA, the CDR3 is TGTGCCAGCAGCCCGACAGGGTTCAATGAGCAGTTCTTC. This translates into CASSPTGFNEQFF.

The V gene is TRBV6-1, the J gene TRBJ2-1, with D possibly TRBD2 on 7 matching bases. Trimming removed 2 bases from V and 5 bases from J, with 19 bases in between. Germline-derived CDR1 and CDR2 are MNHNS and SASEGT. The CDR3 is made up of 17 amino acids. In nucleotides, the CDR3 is TGTGCCAGCAGTGAACAGTCATTGTTGCGGGGGCACAATGAGCAGTTCTTC. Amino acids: CASSEQSLLRGHNEQFF.

For the CDR3, the DNA is TGTGCCAGCAGCTCCCCGACGGACGGGGACACTGAAGCTTTCTTT. Its protein product is CASSSPTDGDTEAFF. The chain links TRBV5-4 to TRBJ1-1; D is ambiguous. With 3 bases removed from V and 3 bases from J, the gap between germline ends came to 15 bases. The CDR3 is made up of 15 amino acids. CDR1 and CDR2 (germline): SGHNT, YYREEE (reference sequence).

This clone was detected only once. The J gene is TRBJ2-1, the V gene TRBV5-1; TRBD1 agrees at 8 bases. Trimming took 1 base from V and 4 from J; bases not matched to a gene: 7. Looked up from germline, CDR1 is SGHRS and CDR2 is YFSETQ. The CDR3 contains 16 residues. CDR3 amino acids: CASSLNVQGAYNEQFF. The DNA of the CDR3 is TGCGCCAGCAGCTTGAATGTCCAGGGGGCATACAATGAGCAGTTCTTC. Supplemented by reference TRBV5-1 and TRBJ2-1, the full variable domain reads KAGVTQTPRYLIKTRGQQVTLSCSPISGHRSVSWYQQTPGQGLQFLFEYFSETQRNKGNFPGRFSGRQFSNSRSEMNVSTLELGDSALYLCASSLNVQGAYNEQFFGPGTRLTVL.

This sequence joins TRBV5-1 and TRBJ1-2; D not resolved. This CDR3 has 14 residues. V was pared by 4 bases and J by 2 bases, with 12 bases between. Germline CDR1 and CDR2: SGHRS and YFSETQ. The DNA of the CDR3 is TGCGCCAGCAGCCCGGGCGGGTCGAACTATGGCTACACCTTC. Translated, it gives CASSPGGSNYGYTF. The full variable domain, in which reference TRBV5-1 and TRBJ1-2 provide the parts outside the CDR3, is KAGVTQTPRYLIKTRGQQVTLSCSPISGHRSVSWYQQTPGQGLQFLFEYFSETQRNKGNFPGRFSGRQFSNSRSEMNVSTLELGDSALYLCASSPGGSNYGYTFGSGTRLTVV.

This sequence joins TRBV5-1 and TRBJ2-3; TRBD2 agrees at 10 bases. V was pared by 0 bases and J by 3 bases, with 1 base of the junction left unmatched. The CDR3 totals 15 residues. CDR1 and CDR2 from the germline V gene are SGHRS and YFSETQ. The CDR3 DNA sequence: TGCGCCAGCAGCTTGGTGACTAGCGGGACAGATACGCAGTATTTT. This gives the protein CASSLVTSGTDTQYF.

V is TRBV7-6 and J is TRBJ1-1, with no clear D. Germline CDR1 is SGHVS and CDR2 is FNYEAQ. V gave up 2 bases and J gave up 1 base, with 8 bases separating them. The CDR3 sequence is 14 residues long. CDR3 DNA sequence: TGTGCCAGCAGCTTATGGGAGAAGAACACTGAAGCTTTCTTT. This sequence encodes CASSLWEKNTEAFF.

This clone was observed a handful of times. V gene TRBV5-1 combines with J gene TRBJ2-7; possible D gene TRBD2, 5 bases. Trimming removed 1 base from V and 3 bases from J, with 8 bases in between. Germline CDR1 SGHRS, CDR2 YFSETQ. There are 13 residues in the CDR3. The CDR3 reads CASSLISGYEQYF. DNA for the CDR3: TGCGCCAGCAGCTTGATCAGCGGCTACGAGCAGTACTTC.

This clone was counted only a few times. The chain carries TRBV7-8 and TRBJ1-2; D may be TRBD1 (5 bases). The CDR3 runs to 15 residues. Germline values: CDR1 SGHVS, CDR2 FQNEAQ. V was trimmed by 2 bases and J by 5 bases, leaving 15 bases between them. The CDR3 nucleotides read TGTGCCAGCAGCTTATACTCTTCCCAGGGTTATGGCTACACCTTC. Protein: CASSLYSSQGYGYTF. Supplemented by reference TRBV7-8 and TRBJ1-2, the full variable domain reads GAGVSQSPRYKVAKRGQDVALRCDPISGHVSLFWYQQALGQGPEFLTYFQNEAQLDKSGLPSDRFFAERPEGSVSTLKIQRTQQEDSAVYLCASSLYSSQGYGYTFGSGTRLTVV.

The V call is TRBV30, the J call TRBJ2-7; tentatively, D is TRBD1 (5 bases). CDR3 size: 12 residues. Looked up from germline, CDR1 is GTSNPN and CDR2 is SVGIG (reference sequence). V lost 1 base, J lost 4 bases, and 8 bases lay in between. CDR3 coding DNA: TGTGCCTGGAGTGAGCAGGGTTACGAGCAGTACTTC. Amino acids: CAWSEQGYEQYF.

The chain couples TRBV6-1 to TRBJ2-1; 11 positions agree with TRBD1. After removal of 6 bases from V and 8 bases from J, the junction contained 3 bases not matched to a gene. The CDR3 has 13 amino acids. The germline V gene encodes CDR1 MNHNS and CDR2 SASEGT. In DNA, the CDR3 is TGTGCCAGCAGCGGGGACAGGGGGGATGAGCAGTTCTTC. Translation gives CASSGDRGDEQFF.

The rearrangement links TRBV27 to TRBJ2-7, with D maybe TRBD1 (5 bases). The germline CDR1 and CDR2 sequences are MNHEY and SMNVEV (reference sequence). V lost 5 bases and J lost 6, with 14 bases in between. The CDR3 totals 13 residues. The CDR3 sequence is CASSPSTVLEQYF. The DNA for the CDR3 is TGTGCCAGCAGTCCCTCGACAGTACTCGAGCAGTACTTC.

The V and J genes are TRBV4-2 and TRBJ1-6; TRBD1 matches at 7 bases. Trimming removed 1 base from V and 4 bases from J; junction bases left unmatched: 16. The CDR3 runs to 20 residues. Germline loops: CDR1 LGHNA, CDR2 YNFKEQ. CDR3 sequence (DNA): TGTGCCAGCAGCCAAGGGGATACGCGACAGGGACGAAATTATAATTCACCCCTCCACTTT. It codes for CASSQGDTRQGRNYNSPLHF.

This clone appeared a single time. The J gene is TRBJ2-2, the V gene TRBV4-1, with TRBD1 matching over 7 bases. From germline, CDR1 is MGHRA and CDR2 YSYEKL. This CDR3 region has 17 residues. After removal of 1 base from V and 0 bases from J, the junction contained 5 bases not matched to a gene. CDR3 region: CASSQGGQFANTGELFF. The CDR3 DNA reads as TGCGCCAGCAGCCAAGGGGGACAGTTCGCGAACACCGGGGAGCTGTTTTTT.

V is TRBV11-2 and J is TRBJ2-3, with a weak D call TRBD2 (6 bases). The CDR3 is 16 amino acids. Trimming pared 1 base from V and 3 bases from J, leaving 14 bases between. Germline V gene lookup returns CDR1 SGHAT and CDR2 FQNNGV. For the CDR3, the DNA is TGTGCCAGCAGCTTAGTGTCTAGCGCACGGACAGATACGCAGTATTTT. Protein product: CASSLVSSARTDTQYF. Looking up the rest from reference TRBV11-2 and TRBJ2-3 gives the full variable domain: EAGVAQSPRYKIIEKRQSVAFWCNPISGHATLYWYQQILGQGPKLLIQFQNNGVVDDSQLPKDRFSAERLKGVDSTLKIQPAKLEDSAVYLCASSLVSSARTDTQYFGPGTRLTVL.

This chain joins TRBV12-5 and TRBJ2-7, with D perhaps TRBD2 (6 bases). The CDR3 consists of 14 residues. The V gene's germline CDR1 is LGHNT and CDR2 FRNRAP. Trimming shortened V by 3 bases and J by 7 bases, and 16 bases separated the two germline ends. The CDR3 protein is CASGFHTGEEEQYF. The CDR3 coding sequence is TGTGCTAGTGGTTTCCACACCGGGGAGGAAGAGCAGTACTTC.

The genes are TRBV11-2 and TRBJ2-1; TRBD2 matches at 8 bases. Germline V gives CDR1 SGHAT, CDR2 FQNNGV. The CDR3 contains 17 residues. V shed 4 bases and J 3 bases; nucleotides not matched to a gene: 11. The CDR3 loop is CASSSIKGSGVYNEQFF. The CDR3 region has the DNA TGTGCCAGCAGCTCGATTAAAGGTAGCGGGGTCTACAATGAGCAGTTCTTC.

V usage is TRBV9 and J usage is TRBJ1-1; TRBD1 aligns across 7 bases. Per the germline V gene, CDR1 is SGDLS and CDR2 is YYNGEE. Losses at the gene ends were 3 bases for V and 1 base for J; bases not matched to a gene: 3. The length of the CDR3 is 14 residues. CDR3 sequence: CASSAQGKNTEAFF. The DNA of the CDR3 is TGTGCCAGCAGCGCACAGGGGAAGAACACTGAAGCTTTCTTT.

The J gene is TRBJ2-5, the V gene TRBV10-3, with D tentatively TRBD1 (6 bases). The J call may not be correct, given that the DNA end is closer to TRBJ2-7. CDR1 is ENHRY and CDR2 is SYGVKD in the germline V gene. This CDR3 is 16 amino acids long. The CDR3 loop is CAISESLGRGGHEQYF. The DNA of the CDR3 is TGTGCCATCAGTGAGTCGTTAGGCAGGGGTGGTCACGAGCAGTACTTC.

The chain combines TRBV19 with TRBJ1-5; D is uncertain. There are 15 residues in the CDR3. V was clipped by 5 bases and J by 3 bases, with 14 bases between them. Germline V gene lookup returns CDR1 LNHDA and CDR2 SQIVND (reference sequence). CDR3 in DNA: TGTGCCAGTAGTCGGACCAGGACTGACAATCAGCCCCAGCATTTT. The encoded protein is CASSRTRTDNQPQHF.

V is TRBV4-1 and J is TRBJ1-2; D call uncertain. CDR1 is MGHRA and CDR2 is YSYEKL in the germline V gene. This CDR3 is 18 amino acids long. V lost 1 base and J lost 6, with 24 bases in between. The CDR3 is CASSQVPPPTWRYDGYTF. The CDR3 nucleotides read TGCGCCAGCAGCCAAGTGCCCCCGCCGACCTGGAGGTACGATGGCTACACCTTC.

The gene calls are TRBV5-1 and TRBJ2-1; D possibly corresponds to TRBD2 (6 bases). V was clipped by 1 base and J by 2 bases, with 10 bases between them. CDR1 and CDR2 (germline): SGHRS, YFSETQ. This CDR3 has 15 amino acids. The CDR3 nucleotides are TGCGCCAGCAGCTTGAATGGCGGGACCTACAATGAGCAGTTCTTC. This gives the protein CASSLNGGTYNEQFF.